This T cell receptor (beta chain) derives from a study of human T cells and chemical hapten exposure. Turning to the study itself: Patients, a majority of them female, were diagnosed with alopecia areata, totalis or universalis.

Individual cDNA molecules received unique molecular identifiers in the library. TCRdb re-derived calls from the RACE reads in MiXCR, one entry per CDR3 protein. This table holds around 340,000 distinct CDR3 sequences, roughly 6.9% found once. Regarding time point: patch test 1, 2 weeks after DPC sensitization. The treatment is: therapeutic diphenylcyclopropenone sensitization with weekly scalp DPC. Germline-derived CDR1 and CDR2 are MNHEY and SMNVEV (reference sequence). Trimming cost V 0 bases and J 9 bases, with 18 bases left between them. CDR3 length: 15 amino acids. The TCR originated in a woman aged 18-35 years with alopecia areata. Some clones in this sample may be carry-over from other donors' samples. The sequencing used whole blood, collected in connection with sensitization to the hapten diphenylcyclopropenone (DPC). The chain links TRBV27 to TRBJ2-7; D is ambiguous. The CDR3 DNA reads TGTGCCAGCAGTTTATCACCATCTCTACGACGAGGGCAGTACTTC. Translation gives CASSLSPSLRRGQYF.